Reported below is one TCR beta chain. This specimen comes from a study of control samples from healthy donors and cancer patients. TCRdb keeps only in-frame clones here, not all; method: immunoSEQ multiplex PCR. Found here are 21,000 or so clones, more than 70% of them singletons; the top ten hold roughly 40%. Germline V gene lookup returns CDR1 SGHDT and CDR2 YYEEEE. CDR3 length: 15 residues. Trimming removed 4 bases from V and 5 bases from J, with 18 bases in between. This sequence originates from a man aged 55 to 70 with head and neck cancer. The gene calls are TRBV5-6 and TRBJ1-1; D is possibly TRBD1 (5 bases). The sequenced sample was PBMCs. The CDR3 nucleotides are TGTGCCAGCAGCCAGCTAGATCCGGGGGGAACTGAAGCTTTCTTT. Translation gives CASSQLDPGGTEAFF.